A single TCR beta chain is shown here with its context. Antigen specificity is unknown. This sample stems from a study of cytomegalovirus exposure and HLA in healthy donors. General study points: The majority of CMV-associated TCR beta chains were reported as apparently HLA-restricted in a later analysis. Roughly even sequencing depth across donors was the assumption behind the presence/absence analyses.

Per germline, CDR1 SGHVS and CDR2 FQNEAQ. This CDR3 is 15 amino acids long. V lost 6 bases, J lost 4 bases, and 15 bases lay in between. PCR primers comprised 60 Vbeta and 13 Jbeta primers. The method was immunoSEQ multiplex PCR; TCRdb's version includes in-frame clones alone and lacks a portion of them. Of roughly 97,000 clones in the sample, roughly four fifths were seen once. This rearrangement joins TRBV7-8 to TRBJ2-2, with D possibly TRBD2 on 6 matching bases. Sequencing was performed on PBMCs. The sequence came from a man aged 40-49 years in good health and CMV-seronegative. The CDR3 spells CASSGGARGTGELFF. The CDR3 coding sequence is TGTGCCAGCAGTGGAGGGGCCCGGGGCACCGGGGAGCTGTTTTTT.